The 17 T cell receptor beta chains below all came from one sample that was sequenced in a study of blood T cell repertoires in COVID-19. Sequenced by immunoSEQ multiplex PCR; TCRdb stores in-frame clones only, minus some. The sample has over 250,000 clones, approximately 83% seen once. Sequencing was performed on peripheral blood. Receptor source: a woman in her sixties or seventies with acute or convalescent COVID-19.

This clone was recorded only once. The chain employs TRBV6-5 and TRBJ2-7; the D gene is possibly TRBD2 (5 bases). Germline V lookup: CDR1 MNHEY, CDR2 SVGAGI. Trimming took off 0 bases at V and 6 bases at J, with 18 bases between the two ends. The CDR3 spans 16 residues. The CDR3 sequence: CASSYSTPNGVGEQYF. CDR3 bases: TGTGCCAGCAGTTACTCGACTCCGAACGGGGTTGGCGAGCAGTACTTC.

This chain joins TRBV5-6 and TRBJ1-6; no clear D. The CDR3 is 17 amino acids. The V end was cut by 1 base, the J end by 0 bases, with 11 bases between. Germline CDR1 and CDR2: SGHDT and YYEEEE. The CDR3 loop reads CASSLRVTGSYNSPLHF. CDR3 bases: TGTGCCAGCAGCTTGCGGGTGACGGGCTCCTATAATTCACCCCTCCACTTT. Combining the CDR3 with reference TRBV5-6 and TRBJ1-6 gives the whole variable domain DAGVTQSPTHLIKTRGQQVTLRCSPKSGHDTVSWYQQALGQGPQFIFQYYEEEERQRGNFPDRFSGHQFPNYSSELNVNALLLGDSALYLCASSLRVTGSYNSPLHFGNGTRLTVT.

This chain uses TRBV18 with TRBJ1-6; a weak D match, TRBD1 (6 bases). The CDR3 has 13 amino acids. Germline V gives CDR1 KGHSH, CDR2 LQKENI. The V gene lost 7 bases and the J gene lost 10 bases, with 14 bases spanning the gap. CDR3 in amino acids: CASFDRQGSPLHF. As DNA, the CDR3 is TGTGCCAGCTTCGACAGGCAGGGATCACCCCTCCACTTT.

The chain uses TRBV7-2 and TRBJ2-7, with D possibly being TRBD2 (6 bases). The germline CDR1 and CDR2 sequences are SGHTA and FQGNSA. V was trimmed by 1 base and J by 3 bases, leaving 13 bases between them. The CDR3 runs 15 residues. The CDR3 sequence is CASSLGYGTGYEQYF. The CDR3 region has the DNA TGTGCCAGCAGCTTAGGGTACGGGACTGGCTACGAGCAGTACTTC.

The rearrangement links TRBV6-5 to TRBJ1-1; D is ambiguous. Germline values: CDR1 MNHEY, CDR2 SVGAGI. This CDR3 has 13 residues. V was cut by 10 bases and J by 3 bases, with 15 bases left in between. Written as DNA, the CDR3 is TGTGCCACCTGGCAGGTGTTGGACACTGAAGCTTTCTTT. It encodes CATWQVLDTEAFF.

The chain recombines TRBV11-2 with TRBJ2-2, with a weak D call TRBD1 (6 bases). V lost 0 bases and J lost 2, with 7 bases in between. Germline CDR1 is SGHAT and CDR2 is FQNNGV. The CDR3 spans 15 residues. The CDR3 here is CASSLEGGNTGELFF. CDR3 sequence (DNA): TGTGCCAGCAGCTTAGAAGGGGGTAACACCGGGGAGCTGTTTTTT.

The chain joins TRBV3-1 (or the pseudogene TRBV3-2) to TRBJ1-6; tentative D call: TRBD1 (6 bases). V was shortened by 4 bases and J by 6 bases, with 13 bases between the two germline ends. Looked up from germline, CDR1 is LGHDT and CDR2 is YNNKEL (reference sequence). The CDR3 runs 15 residues. The CDR3 DNA sequence: TGTGCCAGCAGCCCCAGAGGGACACGTAATTCACCCCTCCACTTT. It yields the protein CASSPRGTRNSPLHF.

The chain links TRBV30 to TRBJ2-1; 9 bases match TRBD2. Germline-derived CDR1 and CDR2 are GTSNPN and SVGIG (reference sequence). The CDR3 has 14 amino acids. The trim removed 2 bases at V and 5 bases at J, leaving 4 bases unmatched. The CDR3 reads CAWSSGGSHNEQFF. CDR3 nucleotide sequence: TGTGCCTGGAGTAGCGGGGGGTCGCACAATGAGCAGTTCTTC.

The J gene is TRBJ2-2, the V gene TRBV6-5, with D perhaps TRBD2 (5 bases). The CDR3 runs to 12 residues. CDR1 MNHEY and CDR2 SVGAGI come from the germline V gene. Trimming cost V 8 bases and J 7 bases, with 11 bases left between them. CDR3 protein: CASQDSYGELFF. CDR3 DNA: TGTGCCAGCCAGGACTCATACGGGGAGCTGTTTTTT.

The chain recombines TRBV10-2 with TRBJ2-3; 7 positions agree with TRBD1. The V gene end was trimmed by 6 bases and the J gene end by 6 bases; junction bases not matched to a gene: 3. In germline, CDR1 is WSHSY, CDR2 SAAADI. This CDR3 is 12 amino acids long. CDR3 coding DNA: TGCGCCAGCAGACAGGGGCCGGATACGCAGTATTTT. It yields the protein CASRQGPDTQYF.

The gene calls are TRBV7-8 and TRBJ1-2; D not certain. The germline V and J ends were trimmed by 4 bases and 0 bases, with 12 bases remaining between them. CDR3 length: 15 amino acids. Germline V gene data show CDR1 as SGHVS and CDR2 as FQNEAQ. CDR3 loop: CASSSRVAPNYGYTF. CDR3 bases: TGTGCCAGCAGCTCACGGGTCGCACCTAACTATGGCTACACCTTC.

The rearrangement joins TRBV4-1 to TRBJ2-1; 11 nucleotides agree with TRBD2. The junction had 8 bases not matched to a gene; V was cut back by 7 bases and J by 6 bases. The CDR3 sequence is 15 residues long. Germline V CDR1 and CDR2: MGHRA, YSYEKL. The CDR3 sequence: CASTRTSGGPNEQFF. The CDR3 DNA sequence: TGCGCCAGCACCCGAACTAGCGGGGGCCCCAATGAGCAGTTCTTC.

The CDR3 region has the DNA TGTGCCAGCAGCTTGGTGACAGGCAGTGGAAGTAATTCACCCCTCCACTTT. It translates to CASSLVTGSGSNSPLHF. The chain employs TRBV7-8 and TRBJ1-6, with D perhaps matching TRBD1 (6 bases). Germline V gene sequence: CDR1 SGHVS, CDR2 FQNEAQ. This CDR3 has 17 amino acids. The germline V and J ends were trimmed by 3 bases and 6 bases, with 18 bases remaining between them.

CDR3 in amino acids: CASSPPLETDTQYF. The CDR3 DNA sequence: TGTGCCAGCAGCCCTCCACTAGAAACAGATACGCAGTATTTT. The genes are TRBV3-1 (or the pseudogene TRBV3-2) and TRBJ2-3; TRBD2 is a possible D gene (5 bases). The V end lost 4 bases, the J end lost 3 bases, and 11 bases lay between the germline ends. Germline V gene sequence: CDR1 LGHDT, CDR2 YNNKEL (reference sequence). This CDR3 is 14 amino acids long.

The chain is built from TRBV5-1 and TRBJ1-2, with 9 positions matching TRBD1. Trimming removed 3 bases from V and 9 bases from J; junction bases left unmatched: 6. The CDR3 is made up of 13 amino acids. Germline values: CDR1 SGHRS, CDR2 YFSETQ. CDR3 residues: CASSWGTGQSYTF. The CDR3 DNA sequence: TGCGCCAGCAGCTGGGGGACAGGGCAAAGCTACACCTTC.

This clone has only one observation. The chain combines TRBV6-2 or TRBV6-3 with TRBJ1-3; no clear D gene. V was shortened by 2 bases and J by 8 bases, with 4 bases between the two germline ends. The CDR3 is made up of 11 amino acids. Germline V gene data show CDR1 as MNHEY and CDR2 as SVGEGT. The CDR3, as DNA: TGTGCCAGCAGTTACGGAGACACCATATATTTT. This gives the protein CASSYGDTIYF.

This rearrangement joins TRBV27 to TRBJ2-2, with 12 bases fitting TRBD2. Germline CDR1 and CDR2: MNHEY and SMNVEV (reference sequence). Germline trimming cut 6 bases from V and 4 bases from J; bases unmatched to any gene: 9. This CDR3 is 17 amino acids long. The CDR3 sequence: CASSRLAGGRGTGELFF. In nucleotides, the CDR3 is TGTGCCAGCAGCCGGCTAGCGGGGGGGCGGGGCACCGGGGAGCTGTTTTTT.